Listed below are T cell receptor beta chains from one sample, sequenced in a study of blood T cell repertoires in COVID-19. Repertoires were generated with immunoSEQ multiplex PCR, while TCRdb's copy carries only in-frame clones and drops some. The sample gives more than 200,000 clones, about 88% of which show up once; approximately 2.2% is in the top ten. Sequences were obtained from peripheral blood. These receptors originate from a woman aged 35 to 49 who had recovered from COVID-19. Each CDR3 is given without its conserved first and last residue. Fields, in order: V gene, J gene, CDR3 protein.

V gene: TRBV9
J gene: TRBJ2-3
CDR3 protein: ASSGVTGRAPETDTQY

V gene: TRBV4-3
J gene: TRBJ2-7
CDR3 protein: ASSQDTGVPYEQY

V gene: TRBV11-3
J gene: TRBJ2-1
CDR3 protein: ASSLSAAGIYNEQF

V gene: TRBV2
J gene: TRBJ1-1
CDR3 protein: ASSVLQRAF

V gene: TRBV7-2
J gene: TRBJ2-7
CDR3 protein: ASSLGGQGYYEQY

V gene: TRBV30
J gene: TRBJ1-5
CDR3 protein: AWRDGLGGNQPQH

V gene: TRBV6-2/TRBV6-3
J gene: TRBJ2-2
CDR3 protein: ASSQLAGHTGELF

V gene: TRBV2
J gene: TRBJ2-2
CDR3 protein: ASTGTSGGALTGELF

V gene: TRBV2
J gene: TRBJ1-2
CDR3 protein: ASREGQNYGYT

V gene: TRBV6-2/TRBV6-3
J gene: TRBJ1-2
CDR3 protein: ASSYWGGYGYT

V gene: TRBV7-2
J gene: TRBJ2-2
CDR3 protein: ASTVPRANTGELF

V gene: TRBV7-8
J gene: TRBJ2-3
CDR3 protein: ASSLAVLAGGSDTQY

V gene: TRBV9
J gene: TRBJ2-3
CDR3 protein: ASSVDLHTQY

V gene: TRBV5-5
J gene: TRBJ1-2
CDR3 protein: ASSLSEGVGGYT

V gene: TRBV6-5
J gene: TRBJ2-2
CDR3 protein: ASSYAQGGELF

V gene: TRBV11-2
J gene: TRBJ1-2
CDR3 protein: ASSLERNYGYT

V gene: TRBV19
J gene: TRBJ2-7
CDR3 protein: ASSIAQGIYEQY

V gene: TRBV28
J gene: TRBJ1-3
CDR3 protein: ASSTGTGAHTIY

V gene: TRBV5-8
J gene: TRBJ1-5
CDR3 protein: ASSLQGIGSNQPQH

V gene: TRBV19
J gene: TRBJ1-1
CDR3 protein: ASSTLGGQRTEAF

V gene: TRBV29-1
J gene: TRBJ1-2
CDR3 protein: STRDRGSGYT

V gene: TRBV6-2/TRBV6-3
J gene: TRBJ2-1
CDR3 protein: ASSYSTSGRTGYNEQF

V gene: TRBV7-3
J gene: TRBJ1-1
CDR3 protein: ASSSDPQMNTEAF

V gene: TRBV29-1
J gene: TRBJ2-3
CDR3 protein: SGYRGRSTDTQY

V gene: TRBV7-2
J gene: TRBJ1-1
CDR3 protein: ASRPDRLNTEAF

V gene: TRBV5-1
J gene: TRBJ1-2
CDR3 protein: ASSTDGFNQGGYT

V gene: TRBV5-6
J gene: TRBJ2-5
CDR3 protein: ASSWAEETQY

V gene: TRBV6-6
J gene: TRBJ1-6
CDR3 protein: ASTLTGGRNPLH

V gene: TRBV15
J gene: TRBJ2-4
CDR3 protein: ATSRETPSRLAKNIQY

V gene: TRBV9
J gene: TRBJ1-4
CDR3 protein: ASSPGTGPNEKLF

V gene: TRBV7-2
J gene: TRBJ1-2
CDR3 protein: ASSLAQGAKGYT

V gene: TRBV7-3
J gene: TRBJ2-2
CDR3 protein: ASSLLGTSGSTTNTGELF

V gene: TRBV28
J gene: TRBJ1-4
CDR3 protein: ASNTRPGGDGEKLF

V gene: TRBV4-1
J gene: TRBJ1-1
CDR3 protein: ASSQDGQGMTEAF

V gene: TRBV6-2/TRBV6-3
J gene: TRBJ2-1
CDR3 protein: ASSFRDRAPNNEQF

V gene: TRBV4-1
J gene: TRBJ1-3
CDR3 protein: ASSQGRGLPSGNTIY

V gene: TRBV30
J gene: TRBJ2-2
CDR3 protein: AWSGTGAGELF

V gene: TRBV6-5
J gene: TRBJ1-3
CDR3 protein: ASSQDRVGNTIY

V gene: TRBV11-3
J gene: TRBJ2-2
CDR3 protein: ASSSGWAPINTGELF

V gene: TRBV19
J gene: TRBJ2-7
CDR3 protein: ASSASSDSYEQY

V gene: TRBV11-2
J gene: TRBJ1-6
CDR3 protein: ASSRTGQGNSPLH